Below are 14 T cell receptor beta chains sequenced from a single sample in a study of T cell responses to AZD1222 COVID-19 vaccine. The table came from immunoSEQ multiplex PCR; TCRdb's copy has only in-frame clones and leaves some out. In the table there are around 95,000 clones, around nine tenths of which are singletons. The sequencing used peripheral blood, collected on day 0 of AZD1222 vaccination. The source is an adult in good health.

This clone came up once. The rearrangement links TRBV4-1 to TRBJ2-7, with D maybe TRBD2 (5 bases). The length of the CDR3 is 15 residues. CDR1 is MGHRA, CDR2 YSYEKL, per germline. The V end was cut by 1 base, the J end by 2 bases, with 12 bases between. The CDR3 bases are TGCGCCAGCAGCCAAGCGCAAGGACTCGCCTACGAGCAGTACTTC. Its protein is CASSQAQGLAYEQYF.

The chain employs TRBV29-1 and TRBJ2-3; 7 bases map to TRBD2. CDR1 and CDR2 (germline): SQVTM, ANQGSEA. With V trimmed by 6 bases and J by 4 bases, 7 bases remained unmatched. This CDR3 comprises 13 residues. The CDR3 bases are TGCAGCGTCTCTCATGCGGGGGCAGATACGCAGTATTTT. This translates into CSVSHAGADTQYF.

This sequence joins TRBV29-1 and TRBJ2-3; a weak D match, TRBD2 (5 bases). There are 10 residues in the CDR3. The V and J ends lost 6 bases and 5 bases respectively, with 6 bases between them. CDR1 is SQVTM, CDR2 ANQGSEA, per germline. CDR3: CSVAEDTQYF. CDR3 DNA: TGCAGCGTAGCGGAAGATACGCAGTATTTT.

V and J are TRBV27 and TRBJ2-2; D may be TRBD2 (7 bases). Germline V CDR1 and CDR2: MNHEY, SMNVEV (reference sequence). There are 15 residues in the CDR3. The V and J ends lost 6 bases and 7 bases respectively, with 18 bases between them. The CDR3 reads CASSLGGARGGELFF. CDR3 nucleotide sequence: TGTGCCAGCAGCTTAGGGGGGGCGCGGGGCGGGGAGCTGTTTTTT.

The chain recombines TRBV10-1 with TRBJ2-4; 13 bases are a match to TRBD2. The ends lost 2 bases at V and 13 bases at J; junction bases unmatched: 20. The CDR3 contains 19 residues. Germline V gene lookup returns CDR1 WNHNN and CDR2 SYGVQD (reference sequence). CDR3 sequence reads: CASSEGQGKTSGRAYRQYF. Written as DNA, the CDR3 is TGCGCCAGCAGTGAGGGGCAGGGGAAAACTAGCGGGAGGGCCTACCGGCAGTACTTC.

As DNA, the CDR3 is TGTGCCAGCAGTTATGGACAGGGCAATCAGCCCCAGCATTTT. Translation gives CASSYGQGNQPQHF. The chain combines TRBV7-2 with TRBJ1-5; TRBD1 agrees at 7 bases. The ends lost 6 bases at V and 2 bases at J; junction bases unmatched: 4. This CDR3 comprises 14 residues. CDR1 and CDR2 from the germline V gene are SGHTA and FQGNSA.

The J gene is TRBJ2-1, the V gene TRBV27; D ambiguous. Per the germline V gene, CDR1 is MNHEY and CDR2 is SMNVEV (reference sequence). The CDR3 contains 14 residues. V was pared by 3 bases and J by 2 bases, with 8 bases between. CDR3 sequence: CASSFYRTYNEQFF. The CDR3 nucleotides are TGTGCCAGCAGTTTTTATAGGACCTACAATGAGCAGTTCTTC.

The chain uses TRBV18 and TRBJ2-7; the D is unclear. The length of the CDR3 is 14 residues. Germline V gene data show CDR1 as KGHSH and CDR2 as LQKENI. V was cut by 0 bases and J by 0 bases, with 6 bases left in between. The CDR3 nucleotides read TGTGCCAGCTCACCACCGTCCAACTCCTACGAGCAGTACTTC. Translating gives CASSPPSNSYEQYF. The full variable domain, its missing parts supplied by reference TRBV18 and TRBJ2-7, is NAGVMQNPRHLVRRRGQEARLRCSPMKGHSHVYWYRQLPEEGLKFMVYLQKENIIDESGMPKERFSAEFPKEGPSILRIQQVVRGDSAAYFCASSPPSNSYEQYFGPGTRLTVT.

There are a few counts of this clone. Here the CDR3 reads CASSLALRHPQHF. In nucleotides, the CDR3 is TGTGCCAGCAGTTTAGCGCTGCGCCATCCCCAGCATTTT. V and J are TRBV12-3 or TRBV12-4 and TRBJ1-5, with D hard to call. V dropped 0 bases and J dropped 10 bases, with 10 bases sitting between them. The CDR3 is 13 residues long.

The gene calls are TRBV10-3 and TRBJ2-5; TRBD2 aligns across 14 bases. The CDR3 length is 15 residues. V lost 11 bases and J lost 1; bases outside the gene matches: 6. Germline CDR1 ENHRY, CDR2 SYGVKD. The DNA of the CDR3 is TGTGCCGTGCGCGGGACTAGCGGGGGCCAAGAGACCCAGTACTTC. Translating gives CAVRGTSGGQETQYF.

The rearrangement joins TRBV15 to TRBJ1-6; D gene ambiguous. CDR1 is LNHNV and CDR2 is YYDKDF in the germline V gene (reference sequence). The CDR3 is 15 amino acids. Trimming removed 0 bases from V and 7 bases from J, with 10 bases in between. DNA of the CDR3: TGTGCCACCAGCAGAGATCGGGCGGCCAATTCACCCCTCCACTTT. It yields the protein CATSRDRAANSPLHF.

The chain uses TRBV5-4 and TRBJ1-2; D remains ambiguous. Germline V gene lookup returns CDR1 SGHNT and CDR2 YYREEE (reference sequence). Trimming took 0 bases from V and 4 from J, leaving 13 bases between them. This CDR3 has 15 residues. The CDR3 here is CASSLVMERSYGYTF. CDR3 nucleotide sequence: TGTGCCAGCAGCTTGGTAATGGAACGGTCCTATGGCTACACCTTC.

The chain recombines TRBV5-1 with TRBJ1-1; D might be TRBD1 (5 bases). The germline V gene encodes CDR1 SGHRS and CDR2 YFSETQ. The ends were cut back, 3 bases at V and 6 bases at J, with 18 bases in the middle. CDR3 length: 15 residues. The CDR3 reads CASSSQGRAEAEAFF. The CDR3 nucleotides are TGCGCCAGCAGCTCCCAGGGCAGGGCTGAGGCTGAAGCTTTCTTT.

The chain is built from TRBV6-6 and TRBJ1-2; weak D call: TRBD1 (5 bases). The CDR3 runs 16 residues. Trimming took 4 bases from V and 2 from J, leaving 17 bases between them. Per germline, CDR1 MNHNY and CDR2 SVGAGI (reference sequence). CDR3 amino acids: CASSSVGGGTNYGYTF. In DNA form, the CDR3 reads TGTGCCAGCAGTTCCGTCGGTGGGGGGACGAACTATGGCTACACCTTC.